These 10 T cell receptor beta chains came from one sample sequenced in a study of T cells in Graves' hyperthyroidism and ophthalmopathy. Amplified regions were TCR beta CDR3 sequences from RNA transcripts. The study used the HTBI primer set for a first-round RT-PCR of the TCR CDR3. TCRdb recomputed calls from the multiplex PCR reads with MiXCR, one row per CDR3 protein. The table shows 96,000 or so distinct CDR3 sequences, with about half occurring only once. Sequenced sample: blood. The source of these receptors is a woman between 35 and 50 years old with Graves' hyperthyroidism.

This sequence joins TRBV7-6 and TRBJ2-7, with 7 nucleotides matching TRBD1. Germline loops: CDR1 SGHVS, CDR2 FNYEAQ. With 5 bases clipped from V and 6 bases from J, the junction kept 7 bases outside the gene matches. The CDR3 is made up of 13 amino acids. The CDR3 DNA reads as TGTGCCAGCAGCCCCGGACAGGTAGGCGAGCAGTACTTC. Amino acids: CASSPGQVGEQYF.

The rearrangement links TRBV28 to TRBJ1-2; a weak D match, TRBD1 (5 bases). The CDR3 loop spans 15 amino acids. Per germline, CDR1 MDHEN and CDR2 SYDVKM. With 5 bases removed from V and 4 bases from J, the gap between germline ends came to 17 bases. The CDR3: CASSPFGGLGYGYTF. The DNA of the CDR3 is TGTGCCAGCAGTCCCTTTGGGGGTTTAGGCTATGGCTACACCTTC.

On this clonotype itself: The CDR3 carries no conserved terminal phenylalanine or tryptophan, so it likely arises from a read error. The DNA is omitted, as the CDR3 cannot be located on it reliably, and the CDR3 follows TCRdb's listing. The CDR3 is CSADGQGSGYTFGS. V usage is TRBV20-1 and J usage is TRBJ2-5; the table assigns TRBD1, which was not confirmed against the DNA. 14 amino acids form the CDR3, both terminal residues included. Per the germline V gene, CDR1 is DFQATT and CDR2 is SNEGSKA (reference sequence).

This clonotype showed up many times. The chain employs TRBV7-9 and TRBJ1-2; weak D call: TRBD1 (6 bases). Trimming shortened V by 6 bases and J by 5 bases, and 16 bases separated the two germline ends. Per the germline V gene, CDR1 is SEHNR and CDR2 is FQNEAQ (reference sequence). This CDR3 is built from 14 residues. Here the CDR3 DNA reads TGTGCCAGCAGACCCGGGGGCACTCCTTATGGCTACACCTTC. Translated, it gives CASRPGGTPYGYTF.

This clonotype came up many times. V gene TRBV5-1 combines with J gene TRBJ2-7; possible D gene TRBD2, 5 bases. The CDR3 sequence is 12 residues long. Trimming took 3 bases from V and 3 from J, leaving 7 bases between them. Germline-derived CDR1 and CDR2 are SGHRS and YFSETQ. The CDR3 sequence is CASSSTSYEQYF. The CDR3 DNA follows: TGCGCCAGCAGCTCCACTAGCTACGAGCAGTACTTC.

This sequence joins TRBV9 and TRBJ1-6; the D gene is possibly TRBD1 (5 bases). V gave up 5 bases and J gave up 10 bases, with 13 bases separating them. The CDR3 covers 13 residues. Per the germline V gene, CDR1 is SGDLS and CDR2 is YYNGEE. CDR3 amino acids: CASSSEGNSPLHF. Written as DNA, the CDR3 is TGTGCCAGCAGTTCGGAGGGGAACTCACCCCTCCACTTT.

The rearrangement links TRBV6-5 to TRBJ2-5, with 12 bases lining up with TRBD2. Losses at the gene ends were 8 bases for V and 5 bases for J; bases not matched to a gene: 12. The CDR3 covers 16 residues. The V gene's germline CDR1 is MNHEY and CDR2 SVGAGI. The chain's CDR3 is CASGPRLAGVRETQYF. The CDR3 DNA follows: TGTGCCAGCGGTCCCAGACTAGCGGGAGTCAGGGAGACCCAGTACTTC.

This clonotype was seen only once. V usage is TRBV7-2 and J usage is TRBJ1-2, with a possible D match to TRBD1 (5 bases). The germline CDR1 and CDR2 sequences are SGHTA and FQGNSA. This CDR3 has 14 amino acids. V dropped 5 bases and J dropped 5 bases, with 15 bases sitting between them. The CDR3 loop reads CASSLSGSDYGYTF. Written as DNA, the CDR3 is TGTGCCAGCAGCCTGTCAGGGAGTGATTATGGCTACACCTTC.

V and J are TRBV20-1 and TRBJ2-3; no reliable D call. The germline CDR1 and CDR2 sequences are DFQATT and SNEGSKA (reference sequence). The CDR3 loop spans 11 amino acids. V lost 3 bases and J lost 1, with 2 bases in between. The chain's CDR3 is CSASGTDTQYF. The CDR3 coding sequence is TGCAGTGCTAGCGGCACAGATACGCAGTATTTT.

The table lists this clonotype with a count of one. Since the CDR3 does not end with the conserved phenylalanine or tryptophan, this likely comes from a read error. The rearrangement links TRBV6-2 or TRBV6-3 to TRBJ2-7; no reliable D call. The CDR3 is 15 residues long. V shed 2 bases and J shed 6 bases, with 17 bases lying between them. Germline values: CDR1 MNHEY, CDR2 SVGEGT. The CDR3 region has the DNA TGTGCCAGCAGTTACATCAGCTACCCCGCGGTCGAGCAGTACCTC. Protein product: CASSYISYPAVEQYL.